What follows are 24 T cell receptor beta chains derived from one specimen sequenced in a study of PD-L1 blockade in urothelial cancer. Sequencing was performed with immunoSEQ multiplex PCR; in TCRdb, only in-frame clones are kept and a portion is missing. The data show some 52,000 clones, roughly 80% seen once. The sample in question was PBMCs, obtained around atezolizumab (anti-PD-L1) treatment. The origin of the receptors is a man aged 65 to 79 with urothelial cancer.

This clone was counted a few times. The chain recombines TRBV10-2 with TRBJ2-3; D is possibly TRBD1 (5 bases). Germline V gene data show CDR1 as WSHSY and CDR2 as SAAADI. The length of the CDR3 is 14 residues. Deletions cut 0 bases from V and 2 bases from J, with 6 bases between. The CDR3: CASSESGDTDTQYF. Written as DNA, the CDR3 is TGCGCCAGCAGTGAGTCAGGGGACACAGATACGCAGTATTTT.

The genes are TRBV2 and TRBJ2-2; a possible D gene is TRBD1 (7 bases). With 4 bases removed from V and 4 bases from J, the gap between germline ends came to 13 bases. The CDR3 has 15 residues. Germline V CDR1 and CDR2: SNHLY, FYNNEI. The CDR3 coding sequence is TGTGCCAGCAGTGTTCAGGGGGGATTCACCGGGGAGCTGTTTTTT. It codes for CASSVQGGFTGELFF.

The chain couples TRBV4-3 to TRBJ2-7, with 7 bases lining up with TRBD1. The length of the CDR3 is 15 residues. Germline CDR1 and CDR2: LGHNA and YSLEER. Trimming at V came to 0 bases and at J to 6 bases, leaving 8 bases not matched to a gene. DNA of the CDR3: TGCGCCAGCAGCCAAGATAGCCGCGGACAGGCCGAGCAGTACTTC. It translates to CASSQDSRGQAEQYF.

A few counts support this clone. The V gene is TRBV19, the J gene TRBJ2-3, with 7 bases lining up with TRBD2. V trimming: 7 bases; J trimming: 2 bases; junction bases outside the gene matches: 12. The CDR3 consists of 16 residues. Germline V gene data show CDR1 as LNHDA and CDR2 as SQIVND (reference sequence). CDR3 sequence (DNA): TGTGCCAGTACCCCGGGGGGAGGGCCTTTCACAGATACGCAGTATTTT. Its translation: CASTPGGGPFTDTQYF.

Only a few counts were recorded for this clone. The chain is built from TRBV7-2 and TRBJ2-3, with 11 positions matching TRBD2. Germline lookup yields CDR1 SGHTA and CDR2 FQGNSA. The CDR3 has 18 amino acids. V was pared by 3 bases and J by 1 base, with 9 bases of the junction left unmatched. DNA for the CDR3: TGTGCCAGCAGCTTCGGATCACTAGCGGGAGCGGGCACAGATACGCAGTATTTT. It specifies CASSFGSLAGAGTDTQYF.

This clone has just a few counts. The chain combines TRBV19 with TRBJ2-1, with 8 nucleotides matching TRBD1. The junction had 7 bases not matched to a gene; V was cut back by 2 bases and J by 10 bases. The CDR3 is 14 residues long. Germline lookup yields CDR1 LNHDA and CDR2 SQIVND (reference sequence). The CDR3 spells CASSIMDREGEQFF. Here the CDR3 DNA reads TGTGCCAGTAGTATAATGGACAGGGAAGGCGAGCAGTTCTTC.

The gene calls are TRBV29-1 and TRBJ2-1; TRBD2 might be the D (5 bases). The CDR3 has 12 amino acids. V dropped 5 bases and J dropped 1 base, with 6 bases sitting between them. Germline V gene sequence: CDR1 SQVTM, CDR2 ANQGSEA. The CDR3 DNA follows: TGCAGCGTTCAGCGGTCCTACAATGAGCAGTTCTTC. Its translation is CSVQRSYNEQFF.

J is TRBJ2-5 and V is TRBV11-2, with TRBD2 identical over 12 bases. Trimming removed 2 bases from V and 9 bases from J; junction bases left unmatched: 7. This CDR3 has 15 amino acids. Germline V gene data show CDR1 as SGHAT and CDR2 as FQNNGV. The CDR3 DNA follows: TGTGCCAGCAGCTTATATCTAGCGGGGGGGCCGGCCCAGTACTTC. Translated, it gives CASSLYLAGGPAQYF.

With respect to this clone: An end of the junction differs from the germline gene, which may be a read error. CDR3 region: CASSPTNRRSF. The CDR3, as DNA: TGCGCCAGCAGCCCAACAAACAGGAGAAGCTTC. The chain carries TRBV4-1 and TRBJ2-7, with D perhaps matching TRBD1 (5 bases). Germline assignment: CDR1 MGHRA and CDR2 YSYEKL. The CDR3 covers 11 residues.

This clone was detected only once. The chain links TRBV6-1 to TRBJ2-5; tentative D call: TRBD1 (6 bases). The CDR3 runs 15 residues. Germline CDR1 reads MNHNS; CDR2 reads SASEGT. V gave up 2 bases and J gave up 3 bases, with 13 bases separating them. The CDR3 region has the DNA TGTGCCAGCAGTGAACCCCACGGACAGAAAGAGACCCAGTACTTC. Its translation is CASSEPHGQKETQYF.

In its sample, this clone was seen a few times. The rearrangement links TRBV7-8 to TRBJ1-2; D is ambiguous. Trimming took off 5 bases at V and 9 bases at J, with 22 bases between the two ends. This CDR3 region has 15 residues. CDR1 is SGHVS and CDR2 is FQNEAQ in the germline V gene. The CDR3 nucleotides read TGTGCCAGCAGCCAAAACCTGGGCCGTTATGAGAGCTACACCTTC. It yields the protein CASSQNLGRYESYTF.

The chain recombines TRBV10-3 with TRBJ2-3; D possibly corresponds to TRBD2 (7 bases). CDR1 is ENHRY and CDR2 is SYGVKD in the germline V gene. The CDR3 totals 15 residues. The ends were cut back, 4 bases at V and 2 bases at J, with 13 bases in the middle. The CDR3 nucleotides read TGTGCCATCAGTGCCAGGGCGGGGGCCACAGATACGCAGTATTTT. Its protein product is CAISARAGATDTQYF.

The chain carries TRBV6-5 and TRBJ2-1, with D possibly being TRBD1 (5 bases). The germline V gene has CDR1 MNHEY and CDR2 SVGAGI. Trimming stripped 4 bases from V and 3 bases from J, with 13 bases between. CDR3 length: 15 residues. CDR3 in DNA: TGTGCCAGCAGTTCAGCCAGGGCTCGCTACAATGAGCAGTTCTTC. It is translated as CASSSARARYNEQFF.

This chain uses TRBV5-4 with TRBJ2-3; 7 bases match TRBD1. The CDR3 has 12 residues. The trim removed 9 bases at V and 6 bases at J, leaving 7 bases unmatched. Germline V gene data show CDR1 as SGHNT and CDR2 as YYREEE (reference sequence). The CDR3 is CAIRTGPDTQYF. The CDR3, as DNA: TGTGCCATCCGGACAGGTCCGGATACGCAGTATTTT.

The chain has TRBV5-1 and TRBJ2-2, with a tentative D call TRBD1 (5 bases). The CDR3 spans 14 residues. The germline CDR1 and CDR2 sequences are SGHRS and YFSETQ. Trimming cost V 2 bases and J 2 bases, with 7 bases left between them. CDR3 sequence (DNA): TGCGCCAGCAGCTTAGGGGCCAACACCGGGGAGCTGTTTTTT. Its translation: CASSLGANTGELFF.

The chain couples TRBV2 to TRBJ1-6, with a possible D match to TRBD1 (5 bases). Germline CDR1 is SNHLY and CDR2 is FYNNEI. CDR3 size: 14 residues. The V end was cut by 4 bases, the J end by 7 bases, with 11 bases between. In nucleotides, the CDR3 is TGTGCCAGCAGTGGGACGCGGGGGAATTCACCCCTCCACTTT. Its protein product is CASSGTRGNSPLHF.

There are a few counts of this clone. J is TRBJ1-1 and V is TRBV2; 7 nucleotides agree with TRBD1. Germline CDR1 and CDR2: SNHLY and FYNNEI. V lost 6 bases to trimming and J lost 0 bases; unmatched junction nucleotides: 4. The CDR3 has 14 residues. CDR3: CASRYGTVNTEAFF. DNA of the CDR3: TGTGCCAGCAGGTACGGGACAGTGAACACTGAAGCTTTCTTT.

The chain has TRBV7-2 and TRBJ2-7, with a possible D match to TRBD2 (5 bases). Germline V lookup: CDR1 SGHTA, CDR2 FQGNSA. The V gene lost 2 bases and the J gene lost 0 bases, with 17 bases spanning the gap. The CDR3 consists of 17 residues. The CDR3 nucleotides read TGTGCCAGCAGCTTAATTCCGGGGTGGGCAGGCTCCTACGAGCAGTACTTC. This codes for CASSLIPGWAGSYEQYF.

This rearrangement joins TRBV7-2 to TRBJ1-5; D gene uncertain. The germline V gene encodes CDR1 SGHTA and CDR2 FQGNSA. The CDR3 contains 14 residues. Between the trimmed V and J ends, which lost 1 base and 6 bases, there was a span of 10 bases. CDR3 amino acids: CASSLVQRGQPQHF. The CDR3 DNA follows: TGTGCCAGCAGCTTAGTCCAGAGAGGTCAGCCCCAGCATTTT.

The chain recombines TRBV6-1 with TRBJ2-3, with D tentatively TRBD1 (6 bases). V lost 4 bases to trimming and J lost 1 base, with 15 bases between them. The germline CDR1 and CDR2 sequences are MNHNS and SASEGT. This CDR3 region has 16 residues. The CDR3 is CASSGHRVLGTDTQYF. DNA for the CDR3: TGTGCCAGCAGTGGCCACAGGGTGCTTGGCACAGATACGCAGTATTTT.

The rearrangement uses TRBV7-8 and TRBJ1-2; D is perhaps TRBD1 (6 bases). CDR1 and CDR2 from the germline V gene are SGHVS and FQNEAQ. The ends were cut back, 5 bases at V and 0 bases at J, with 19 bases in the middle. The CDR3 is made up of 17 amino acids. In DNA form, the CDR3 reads TGTGCCAGCAGCCCAACTTGGGGGGGCGAGTCTAACTATGGCTACACCTTC. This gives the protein CASSPTWGGESNYGYTF.

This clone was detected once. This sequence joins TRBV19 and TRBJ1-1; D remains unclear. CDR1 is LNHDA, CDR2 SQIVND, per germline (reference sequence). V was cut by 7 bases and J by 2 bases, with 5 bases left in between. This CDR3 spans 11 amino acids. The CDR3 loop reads CASILNTEAFF. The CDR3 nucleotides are TGTGCCAGTATCCTTAACACTGAAGCTTTCTTT.

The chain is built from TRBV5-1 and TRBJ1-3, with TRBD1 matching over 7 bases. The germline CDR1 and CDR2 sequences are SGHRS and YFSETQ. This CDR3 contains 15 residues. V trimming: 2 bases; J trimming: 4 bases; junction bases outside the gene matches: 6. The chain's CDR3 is CASSLTGAGGNTIYF. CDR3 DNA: TGCGCCAGCAGCTTAACAGGGGCAGGAGGAAACACCATATATTTT.

The CDR3 nucleotides read TGTGCCAGCAGTCCCGGACAGTCAATCAAGCCCCAGCATTTT. It yields the protein CASSPGQSIKPQHF. The genes are TRBV7-2 and TRBJ1-5, with a possible D match to TRBD1 (6 bases). This CDR3 contains 14 residues. V lost 6 bases and J 8 bases, leaving 17 bases between the germline ends. Germline CDR1 SGHTA, CDR2 FQGNSA.